This TCR beta chain originates from a study of blood T cell repertoires in COVID-19. Study overall: COVID-19 samples collected from the United States, Italy and Spain covered acute and convalescent phases.

The study recruited people aged about 18 to 90 years across more than 20 US areas. Each participant's cohort was designated according to participant-reported clinical history. In the source study's methods: For nucleated cells, counts were estimated from reference gene primer amplification. Repertoires were generated with immunoSEQ multiplex PCR, while TCRdb's copy carries only in-frame clones and drops some. V and J calls and clone size follow that table, whereas D and trimming were derived from the DNA. The profile covers around 200,000 clones, with more than 70% appearing a single time and 5.6% taken by the ten largest. The TCR comes from a man aged 40-49 years with acute COVID-19. The sample taken for sequencing was PBMCs or T cells enriched from blood (not recorded which).

DNA of the CDR3: TGCAGCGTTGCGCAGGGTCTCCACGAGCAGTACTTC. Encoded protein: CSVAQGLHEQYF. V and J are TRBV29-1 and TRBJ2-7; D might be TRBD1 (5 bases). V lost 4 bases and J 5 bases, leaving 12 bases between the germline ends. CDR1 is SQVTM, CDR2 ANQGSEA, per germline. The CDR3 consists of 12 residues.